The clone carrying this TCR beta chain has just a few counts. Trimming took off 4 bases at V and 8 bases at J, with 14 bases between the two ends. This CDR3 spans 13 amino acids. Germline assignment: CDR1 SGHDN and CDR2 FVKESK. As handled by the study authors: The authors estimated nucleated cell counts from reference gene primer amplification. Profiled with immunoSEQ multiplex PCR; TCRdb holds only in-frame clones, not every one. The V and J calls and the clone size are those of that table, but D and trimming were determined from the DNA. The sample comprises roughly 250,000 clones, approximately 85% of which are singletons, and approximately 4.2% rests with the top ten. This entry is derived from a study of blood T cell repertoires in COVID-19. Across the study: Acute and convalescent COVID-19 samples came from the United States, Italy and Spain. Nucleic acid was either cDNA or gDNA, and it came from T cells, B-cell-depleted T cells, or PBMCs.

Sequenced sample: PBMCs or T cells enriched from blood (not recorded which). The sequence derives from a woman younger than 45 who had recovered from COVID-19. The J gene is TRBJ1-2, the V gene TRBV14, with D possibly TRBD1 on 6 matching bases. As DNA, the CDR3 is TGTGCCAGCAGCCTCGGGGGGCCCTACGGCTACACCTTC. Protein sequence: CASSLGGPYGYTF.